Each of the 4 T cell receptor beta chains below was sequenced from the same sample in a study of blood T cell repertoires in COVID-19 (dated by TCRdb to the early 2020s). Library preparation employed the immunoSEQ multiplex PCR assay. Drawn from immuneACCESS, this table holds only the in-frame rearrangements with V and J called that TCRdb kept. Clones are partly lost; checked studies trace under half to an unresolved V gene and leave the rest unexplained. Recorded for this sample are some 41,000 clones; roughly 87% of them occurred a single time. About 9.2% of the sample rests with the top ten. Material for sequencing was peripheral blood. These receptors originate from a woman at least 80 years old with active COVID-19.

This chain connects TRBV6-2 or TRBV6-3 to TRBJ2-1, with 12 positions matching TRBD2. Germline CDR1 MNHEY, CDR2 SVGEGT. The CDR3 sequence is 16 residues long. V lost 4 bases, J lost 9 bases, and 10 bases stayed unmatched. The CDR3 nucleotides read TGTGCCAGCAGTTCGGCTAGCGGGGGGGCCTATGGTGAGCAGTTCTTC. Protein sequence: CASSSASGGAYGEQFF.

V gene TRBV7-2 combines with J gene TRBJ2-7, with TRBD2 as a possible D gene (7 bases). The CDR3 runs to 15 residues. CDR1 and CDR2 from the germline V gene are SGHTA and FQGNSA. Trimming removed 5 bases from V and 5 bases from J, with 19 bases in between. The CDR3 DNA follows: TGTGCCAGCAGCGTCGGGGGAGGGGGAAAAGACGAGCAGTACTTC. Translation gives CASSVGGGGKDEQYF.

The rearrangement joins TRBV28 to TRBJ2-7, with 9 bases fitting TRBD1. Germline V CDR1 and CDR2: MDHEN, SYDVKM. This CDR3 contains 14 residues. V shed 6 bases, J shed 1 base, and the junction held 4 bases outside the gene matches. The CDR3 nucleotides read TGTGCCAGCAGGAGGGACAGGGTATCCTACGAGCAGTACTTC. Amino acid sequence: CASRRDRVSYEQYF.

J is TRBJ1-4 and V is TRBV3-1 (or the pseudogene TRBV3-2), with 7 bases aligning to TRBD1. The CDR3 is made up of 16 amino acids. Germline CDR1 reads LGHDT; CDR2 reads YNNKEL (reference sequence). With V trimmed by 2 bases and J by 7 bases, 10 bases remained unmatched. The CDR3 here is CASSQRVSGGSEKLFF. The CDR3 DNA is TGTGCCAGCAGCCAACGGGTCTCAGGGGGTAGTGAAAAACTGTTTTTT.